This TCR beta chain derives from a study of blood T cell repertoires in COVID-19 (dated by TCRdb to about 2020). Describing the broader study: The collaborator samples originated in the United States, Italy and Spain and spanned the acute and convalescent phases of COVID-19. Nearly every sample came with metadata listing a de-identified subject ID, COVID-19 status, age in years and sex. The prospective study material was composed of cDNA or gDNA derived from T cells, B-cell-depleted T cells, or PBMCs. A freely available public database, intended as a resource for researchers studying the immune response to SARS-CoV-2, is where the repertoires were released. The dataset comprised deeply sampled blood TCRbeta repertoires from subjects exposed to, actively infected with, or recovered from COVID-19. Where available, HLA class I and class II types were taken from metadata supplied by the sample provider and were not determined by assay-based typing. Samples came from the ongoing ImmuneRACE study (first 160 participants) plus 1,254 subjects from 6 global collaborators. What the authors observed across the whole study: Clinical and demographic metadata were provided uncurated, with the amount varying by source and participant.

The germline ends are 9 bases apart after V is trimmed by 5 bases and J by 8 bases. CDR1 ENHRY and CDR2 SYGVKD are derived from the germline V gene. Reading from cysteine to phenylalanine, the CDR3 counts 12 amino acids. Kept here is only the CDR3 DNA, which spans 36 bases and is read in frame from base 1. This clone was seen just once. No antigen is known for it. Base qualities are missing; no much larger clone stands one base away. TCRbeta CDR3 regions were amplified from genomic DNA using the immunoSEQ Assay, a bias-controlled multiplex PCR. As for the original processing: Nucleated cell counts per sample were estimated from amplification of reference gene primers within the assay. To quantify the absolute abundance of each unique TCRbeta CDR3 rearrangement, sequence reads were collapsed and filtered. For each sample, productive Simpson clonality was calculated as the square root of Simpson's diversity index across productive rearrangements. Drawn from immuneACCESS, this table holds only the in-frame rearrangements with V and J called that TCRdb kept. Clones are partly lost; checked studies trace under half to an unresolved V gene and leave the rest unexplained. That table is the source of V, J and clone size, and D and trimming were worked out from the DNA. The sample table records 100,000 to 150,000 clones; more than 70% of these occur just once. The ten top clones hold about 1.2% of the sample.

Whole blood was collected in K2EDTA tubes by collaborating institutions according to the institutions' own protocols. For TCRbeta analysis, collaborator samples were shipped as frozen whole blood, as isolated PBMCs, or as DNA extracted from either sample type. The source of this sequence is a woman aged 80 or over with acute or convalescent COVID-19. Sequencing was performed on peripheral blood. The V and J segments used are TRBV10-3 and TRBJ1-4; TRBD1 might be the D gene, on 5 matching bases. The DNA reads TGTGCCATCAGTCAGGGCAGAGAAAAACTGTTTTTT. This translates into CAISQGREKLFF.